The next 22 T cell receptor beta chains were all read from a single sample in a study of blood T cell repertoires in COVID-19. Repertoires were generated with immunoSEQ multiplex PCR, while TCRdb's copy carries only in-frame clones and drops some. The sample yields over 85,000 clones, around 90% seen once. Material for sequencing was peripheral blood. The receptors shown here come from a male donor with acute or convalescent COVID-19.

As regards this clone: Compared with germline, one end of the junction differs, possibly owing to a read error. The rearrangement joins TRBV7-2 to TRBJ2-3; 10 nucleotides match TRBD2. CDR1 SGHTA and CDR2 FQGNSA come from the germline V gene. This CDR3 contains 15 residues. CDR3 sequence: CASSVAGGKTDTQYF. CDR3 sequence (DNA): TGTGCCAGCAGCGTAGCGGGGGGTAAGACAGATACGCAGTATTTT.

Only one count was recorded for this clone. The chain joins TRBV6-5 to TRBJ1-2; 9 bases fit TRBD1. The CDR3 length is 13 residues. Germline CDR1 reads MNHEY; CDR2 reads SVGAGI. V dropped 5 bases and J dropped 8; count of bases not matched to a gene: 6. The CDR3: CASSPGQGIGYTF. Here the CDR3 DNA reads TGTGCCAGCAGTCCCGGACAGGGGATAGGCTACACCTTC.

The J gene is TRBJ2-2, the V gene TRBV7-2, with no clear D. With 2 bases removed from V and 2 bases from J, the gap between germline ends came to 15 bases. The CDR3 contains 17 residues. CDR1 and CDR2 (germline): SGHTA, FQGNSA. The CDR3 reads CASSLSIRQSNTGELFF. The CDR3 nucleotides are TGTGCCAGCAGCTTAAGTATCAGACAATCAAACACCGGGGAGCTGTTTTTT. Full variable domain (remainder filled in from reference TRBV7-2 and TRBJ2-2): GAGVSQSPSNKVTEKGKDVELRCDPISGHTALYWYRQSLGQGLEFLIYFQGNSAPDKSGLPSDRFSAERTGGSVSTLTIQRTQQEDSAVYLCASSLSIRQSNTGELFFGEGSRLTVL.

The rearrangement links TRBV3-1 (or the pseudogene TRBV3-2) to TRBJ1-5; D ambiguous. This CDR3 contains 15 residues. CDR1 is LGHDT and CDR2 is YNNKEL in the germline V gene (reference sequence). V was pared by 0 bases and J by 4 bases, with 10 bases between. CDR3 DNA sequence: TGTGCCAGCAGCCAAGATCCCACACGAAATCAGCCCCAGCATTTT. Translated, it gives CASSQDPTRNQPQHF.

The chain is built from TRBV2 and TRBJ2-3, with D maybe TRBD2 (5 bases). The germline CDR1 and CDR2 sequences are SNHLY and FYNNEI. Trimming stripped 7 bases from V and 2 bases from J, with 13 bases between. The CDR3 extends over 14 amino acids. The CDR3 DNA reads TGTGCCAGCACTCCGAGGGCGGCCACAGATACGCAGTATTTT. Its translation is CASTPRAATDTQYF. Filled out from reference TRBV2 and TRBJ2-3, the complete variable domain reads EPEVTQTPSHQVTQMGQEVILRCVPISNHLYFYWYRQILGQKVEFLVSFYNNEISEKSEIFDDQFSVERPDGSNFTLKIRSTKLEDSAMYFCASTPRAATDTQYFGPGTRLTVL.

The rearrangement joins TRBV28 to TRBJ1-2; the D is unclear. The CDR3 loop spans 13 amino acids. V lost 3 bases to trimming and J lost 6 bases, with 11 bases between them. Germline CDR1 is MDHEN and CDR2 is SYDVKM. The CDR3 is CASSLDWANGYTF. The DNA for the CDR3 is TGTGCCAGCAGTTTGGATTGGGCGAATGGCTACACCTTC.

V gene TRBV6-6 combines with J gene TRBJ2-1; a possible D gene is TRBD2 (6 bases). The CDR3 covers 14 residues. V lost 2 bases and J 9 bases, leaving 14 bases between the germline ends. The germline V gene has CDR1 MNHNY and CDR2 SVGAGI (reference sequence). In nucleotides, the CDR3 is TGTGCCAGCAGTTACGGCGGGGCCCCCCCTGAGCAGTTCTTC. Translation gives CASSYGGAPPEQFF.

In nucleotides, the CDR3 is TGTGCCAGCAGTTCCCAGGGTCCCCTCTACGAGCAGTACTTC. It encodes CASSSQGPLYEQYF. The V call is TRBV6-6, the J call TRBJ2-7; a weak D match, TRBD1 (5 bases). This CDR3 contains 14 residues. CDR1 is MNHNY, CDR2 SVGAGI, per germline (reference sequence). V dropped 4 bases and J dropped 3 bases, with 13 bases sitting between them.

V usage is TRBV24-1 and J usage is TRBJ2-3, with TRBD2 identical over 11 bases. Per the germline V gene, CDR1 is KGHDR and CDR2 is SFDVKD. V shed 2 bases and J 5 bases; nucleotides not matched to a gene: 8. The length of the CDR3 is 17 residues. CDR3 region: CATSDSSRLAGLDTQYF. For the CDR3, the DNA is TGTGCCACCAGTGATTCCTCTAGACTAGCGGGGCTAGATACGCAGTATTTT.

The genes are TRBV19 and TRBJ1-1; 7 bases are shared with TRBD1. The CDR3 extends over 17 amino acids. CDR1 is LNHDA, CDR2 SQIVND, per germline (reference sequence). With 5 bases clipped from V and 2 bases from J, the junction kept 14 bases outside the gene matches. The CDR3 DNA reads TGTGCCAGTAGTGTCCCGCGGTCGACAGGGATTAACACTGAAGCTTTCTTT. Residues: CASSVPRSTGINTEAFF.

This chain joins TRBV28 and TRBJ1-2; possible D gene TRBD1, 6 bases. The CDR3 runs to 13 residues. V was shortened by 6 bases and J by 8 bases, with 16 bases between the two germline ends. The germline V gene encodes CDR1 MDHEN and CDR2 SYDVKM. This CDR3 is CASSLTGYRGYTF. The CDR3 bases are TGTGCCAGCAGCTTGACAGGTTACAGAGGCTACACCTTC.

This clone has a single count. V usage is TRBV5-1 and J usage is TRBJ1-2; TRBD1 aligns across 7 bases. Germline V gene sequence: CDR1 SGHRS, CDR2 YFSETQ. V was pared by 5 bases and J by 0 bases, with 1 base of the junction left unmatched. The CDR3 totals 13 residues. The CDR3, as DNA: TGCGCCAGCAGGCAGGGGGCTAACTATGGCTACACCTTC. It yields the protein CASRQGANYGYTF.

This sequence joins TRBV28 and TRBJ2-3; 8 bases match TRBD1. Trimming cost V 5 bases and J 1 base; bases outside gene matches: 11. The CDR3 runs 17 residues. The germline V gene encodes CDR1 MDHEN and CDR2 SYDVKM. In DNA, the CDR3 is TGTGCCAGCAGTATAACGCAGGGGGCGCTTGGCACAGATACGCAGTATTTT. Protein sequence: CASSITQGALGTDTQYF.

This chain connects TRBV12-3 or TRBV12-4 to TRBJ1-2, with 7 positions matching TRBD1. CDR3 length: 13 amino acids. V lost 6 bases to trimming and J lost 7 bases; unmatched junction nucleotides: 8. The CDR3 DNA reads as TGTGCCAGCAGCCCACAGGGGAAAGGTGGCTACACCTTC. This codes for CASSPQGKGGYTF.

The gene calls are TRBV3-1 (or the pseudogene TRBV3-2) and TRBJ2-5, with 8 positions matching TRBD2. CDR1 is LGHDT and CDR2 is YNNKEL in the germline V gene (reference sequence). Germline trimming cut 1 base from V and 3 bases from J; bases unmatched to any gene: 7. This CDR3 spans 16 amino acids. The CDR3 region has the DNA TGTGCCAGCAGCCAAGCTCCCGGGGGGGTCAAAGAGACCCAGTACTTC. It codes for CASSQAPGGVKETQYF.

In DNA form, the CDR3 reads TGTGCCCCTGGTCCGGGGAACACTGAAGCTTTCTTT. This gives the protein CAPGPGNTEAFF. This chain links TRBV12-1 with TRBJ1-1. TRBV12-1 is marked as a pseudogene. There are 12 residues in the CDR3.

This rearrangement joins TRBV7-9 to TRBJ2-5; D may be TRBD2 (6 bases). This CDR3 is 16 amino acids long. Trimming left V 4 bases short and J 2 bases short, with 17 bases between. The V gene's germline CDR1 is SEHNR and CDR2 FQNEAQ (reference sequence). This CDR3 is CASSSPPGLLQETQYF. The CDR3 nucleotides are TGTGCCAGCAGCTCCCCCCCGGGACTTCTTCAAGAGACCCAGTACTTC.

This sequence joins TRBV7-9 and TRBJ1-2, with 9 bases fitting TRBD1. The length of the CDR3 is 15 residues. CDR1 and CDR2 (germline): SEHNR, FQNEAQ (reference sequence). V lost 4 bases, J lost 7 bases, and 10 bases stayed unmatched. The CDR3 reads CASSSFPATGGGYTF. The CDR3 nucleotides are TGTGCCAGCAGCTCCTTCCCGGCGACAGGGGGTGGCTACACCTTC.

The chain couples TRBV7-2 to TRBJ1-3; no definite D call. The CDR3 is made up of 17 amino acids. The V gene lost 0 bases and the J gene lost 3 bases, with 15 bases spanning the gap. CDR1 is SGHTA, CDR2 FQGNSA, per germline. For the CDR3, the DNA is TGTGCCAGCAGCTTAGCGTTTGGCGGGTCGGTTGGAAACACCATATATTTT. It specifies CASSLAFGGSVGNTIYF.

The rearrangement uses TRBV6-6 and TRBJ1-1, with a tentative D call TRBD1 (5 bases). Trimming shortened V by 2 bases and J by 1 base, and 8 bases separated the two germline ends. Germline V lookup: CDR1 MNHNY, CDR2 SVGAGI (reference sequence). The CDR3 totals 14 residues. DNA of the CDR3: TGTGCCAGCAGTTACGTCAGGGAGAACACTGAAGCTTTCTTT. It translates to CASSYVRENTEAFF.

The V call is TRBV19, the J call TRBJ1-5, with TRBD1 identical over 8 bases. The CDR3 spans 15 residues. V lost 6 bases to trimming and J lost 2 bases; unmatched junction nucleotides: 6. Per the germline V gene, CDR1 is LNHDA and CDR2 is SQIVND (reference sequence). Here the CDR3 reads CASRREGQGNQPQHF. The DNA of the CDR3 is TGTGCCAGTAGGCGGGAGGGACAGGGCAATCAGCCCCAGCATTTT.

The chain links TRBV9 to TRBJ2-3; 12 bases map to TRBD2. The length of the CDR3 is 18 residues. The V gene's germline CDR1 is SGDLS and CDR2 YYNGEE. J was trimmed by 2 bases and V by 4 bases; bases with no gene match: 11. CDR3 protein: CASSLTSGGFGSTDTQYF. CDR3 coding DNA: TGTGCCAGCAGCCTCACTAGCGGGGGGTTTGGGTCCACAGATACGCAGTATTTT.